The next 2 T cell receptor beta chains were all read from a single sample in a study of CD8+ T cells in alopecia areata. Once RNA had been extracted, it was reverse transcribed into cDNA to act as the sequencing template. Produced via immunoSEQ multiplex PCR; TCRdb's table is partial and in-frame only. The sample consists of roughly 150,000 clones, roughly 50% of them appearing once. Input material: CD4+ T cells sorted from blood. The receptors come from a human donor in good health.

The chain has TRBV11-2 and TRBJ2-2; 7 bases line up with TRBD1. The CDR3 spans 15 residues. CDR1 SGHAT and CDR2 FQNNGV come from the germline V gene. After removal of 5 bases from V and 6 bases from J, the junction contained 9 bases not matched to a gene. CDR3 residues: CASSRGGISAGELFF. Written as DNA, the CDR3 is TGTGCCAGCAGCCGAGGGGGCATCTCTGCCGGGGAGCTGTTTTTT.

This clone was seen a few times. This chain links TRBV10-3 with TRBJ2-5; no clear D. Trimming removed 4 bases at V and 2 bases at J, with 8 bases between. Germline CDR1 ENHRY, CDR2 SYGVKD. The CDR3 contains 13 residues. The CDR3 DNA reads TGTGCCATCAGTGCCGACGGGCAAGAGACCCAGTACTTC. Translated: CAISADGQETQYF.